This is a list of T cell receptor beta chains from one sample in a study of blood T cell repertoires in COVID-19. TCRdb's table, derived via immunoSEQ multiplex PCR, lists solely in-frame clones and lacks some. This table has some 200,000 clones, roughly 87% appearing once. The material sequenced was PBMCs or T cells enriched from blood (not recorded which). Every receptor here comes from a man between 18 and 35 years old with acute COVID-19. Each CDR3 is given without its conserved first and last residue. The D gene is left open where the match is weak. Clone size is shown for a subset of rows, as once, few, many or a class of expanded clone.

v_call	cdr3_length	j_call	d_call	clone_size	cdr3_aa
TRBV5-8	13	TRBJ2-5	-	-	ASSKKTGFGETQY
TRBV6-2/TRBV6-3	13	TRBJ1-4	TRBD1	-	ASSRRGLRNEKLF
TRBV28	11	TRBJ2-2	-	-	ASSSTTLGELF
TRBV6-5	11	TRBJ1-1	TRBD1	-	ASSFGRDREAF
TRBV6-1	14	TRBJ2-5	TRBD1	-	ASSGKTGGFLETQY
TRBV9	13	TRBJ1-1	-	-	ASSVGGGMGTEAF
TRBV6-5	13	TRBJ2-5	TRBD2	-	ASSPLGSGLETQY
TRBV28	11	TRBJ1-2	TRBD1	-	ATVDRDSYGYT
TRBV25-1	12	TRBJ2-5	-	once	ASSDSEIQETQY
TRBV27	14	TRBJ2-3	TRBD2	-	ASRPFGTSVTDTQY
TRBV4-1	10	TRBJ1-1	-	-	ASTGGNTEAF
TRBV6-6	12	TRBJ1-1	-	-	ASSPQVGGTEAF
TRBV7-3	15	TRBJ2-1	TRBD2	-	ASSSITSGGSYNEQF
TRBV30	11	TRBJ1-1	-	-	AWSVGGGTEAF
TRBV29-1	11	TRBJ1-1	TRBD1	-	SAGQALNTEAF
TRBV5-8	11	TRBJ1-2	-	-	ASSRLANYGYT
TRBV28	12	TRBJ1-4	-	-	ASSLGGKEEKLF
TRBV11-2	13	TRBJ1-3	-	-	ASSLQVRSGNTIY
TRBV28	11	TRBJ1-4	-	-	ASSLGTTEKLF
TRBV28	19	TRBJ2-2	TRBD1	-	ASSSRVHRGLKPSNTGELF
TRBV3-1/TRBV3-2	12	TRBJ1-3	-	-	ASSQGASGNTIY
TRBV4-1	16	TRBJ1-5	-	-	ASSQDLGGVVGNQPQH
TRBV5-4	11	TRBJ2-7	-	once	ASSLGQSYEQY
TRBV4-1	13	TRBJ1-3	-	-	ASSQDTGPGNTIY
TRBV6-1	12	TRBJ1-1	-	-	ASSEPPRGTEAF
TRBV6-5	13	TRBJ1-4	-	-	ASGLIGTTNEKLF
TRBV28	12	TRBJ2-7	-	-	ASSPYKGESEQY
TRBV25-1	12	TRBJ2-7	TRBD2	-	ASSERDYSYEQY
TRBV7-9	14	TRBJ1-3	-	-	ASSSLRGASGNTIY
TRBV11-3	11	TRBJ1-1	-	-	ASSLVAQTEAF
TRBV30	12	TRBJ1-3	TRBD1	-	AWSSRDRVYTIY
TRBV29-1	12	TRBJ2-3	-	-	SVGPGLSTDTQY
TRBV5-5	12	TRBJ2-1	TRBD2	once	ASSQPAGADEQF
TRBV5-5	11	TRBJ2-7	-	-	ASSLDRAHEQY
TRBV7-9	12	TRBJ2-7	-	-	ASSPGLTSYEQY
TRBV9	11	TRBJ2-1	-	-	ASRDTLHNEQF
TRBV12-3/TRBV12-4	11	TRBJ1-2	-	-	ASSPQIQNGYT
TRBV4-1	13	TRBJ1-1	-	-	ASSQTGTHYKEAF
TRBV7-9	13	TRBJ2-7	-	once	ASTFLRDSTYEQY
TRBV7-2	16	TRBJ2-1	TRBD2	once	ASRVDRASGRAYNEQF
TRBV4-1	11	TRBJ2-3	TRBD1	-	ASSQTGADTQY
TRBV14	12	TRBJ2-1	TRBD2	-	ASSPSGRVNEQF
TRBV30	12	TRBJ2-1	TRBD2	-	AWREREFYNEQF
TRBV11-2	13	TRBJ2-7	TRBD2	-	ASSLSLAGVHEQY
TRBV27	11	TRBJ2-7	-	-	ASSFTQGGEQY
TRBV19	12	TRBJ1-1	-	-	ASSIGGTRTEAF
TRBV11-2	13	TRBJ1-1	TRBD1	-	ASSTWTGGATEAF
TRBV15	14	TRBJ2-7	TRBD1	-	ATSSRTGGNSMGQY